Below are 13 T cell receptor beta chains sequenced from a single sample in a study of blood T cell repertoires in COVID-19. Data came from immunoSEQ multiplex PCR; TCRdb stores just in-frame clones and leaves some out. The data show some 300,000 clones, around 87% seen once. The sequenced sample was peripheral blood. The receptors here all came from a man in his 70s with acute or convalescent COVID-19.

This chain uses TRBV18 with TRBJ1-2; D might be TRBD1 (5 bases). The V end lost 6 bases, the J end lost 7 bases, and 18 bases lay between the germline ends. The CDR3 contains 14 residues. Looked up from germline, CDR1 is KGHSH and CDR2 is LQKENI. For the CDR3, the DNA is TGTGCCAGCTCCCCCGGGCCTACAGGTTTTGGCTACACCTTC. Translation: CASSPGPTGFGYTF.

The chain's CDR3 is CASSQVGSETEAFF. CDR3 coding DNA: TGTGCCAGCAGCCAAGTCGGTTCGGAGACTGAAGCTTTCTTT. This rearrangement joins TRBV3-1 (or the pseudogene TRBV3-2) to TRBJ1-1, with no clear D. Germline lookup yields CDR1 LGHDT and CDR2 YNNKEL (reference sequence). The CDR3 runs to 14 residues. V lost 1 base to trimming and J lost 5 bases, with 11 bases between them.

The V and J genes are TRBV13 and TRBJ2-7; D gene uncertain. The CDR3 extends over 11 amino acids. Germline values: CDR1 PRHDT, CDR2 FYEKMQ (reference sequence). Trimming took 3 bases from V and 3 from J, leaving 3 bases between them. CDR3 DNA: TGTGCCAGCAGCTTCCACTACGAGCAGTACTTC. As protein: CASSFHYEQYF. The variable domain in full, with the rest retrieved from reference TRBV13 and TRBJ2-7, is AAGVIQSPRHLIKEKRETATLKCYPIPRHDTVYWYQQGPGQDPQFLISFYEKMQSDKGSIPDRFSAQQFSDYHSELNMSSLELGDSALYFCASSFHYEQYFGPGTRLTVT.

The V gene is TRBV6-2 or TRBV6-3, the J gene TRBJ2-7; a weak D match, TRBD2 (5 bases). The length of the CDR3 is 16 residues. V gave up 2 bases and J gave up 5 bases, with 19 bases separating them. Germline V gene lookup returns CDR1 MNHEY and CDR2 SVGEGT. The CDR3 nucleotides read TGTGCCAGCAGTTACACGGGGTCAGGCGATGAGGACGAGCAGTACTTC. Protein product: CASSYTGSGDEDEQYF.

The rearrangement uses TRBV4-2 and TRBJ2-7; D call uncertain. In germline, CDR1 is LGHNA, CDR2 YNFKEQ. V dropped 1 base and J dropped 6 bases, with 10 bases sitting between them. This CDR3 region has 13 residues. The CDR3 DNA is TGTGCCAGCAGCCAAGTTGCGGTCGTCGAGCAGTACTTC. Its protein product is CASSQVAVVEQYF.

The chain employs TRBV5-1 and TRBJ1-5; D gene unclear. The germline V gene encodes CDR1 SGHRS and CDR2 YFSETQ. V lost 3 bases and J 6 bases, leaving 10 bases between the germline ends. The CDR3 totals 13 residues. CDR3 sequence reads: CASSSDGSQPQHF. The CDR3 DNA is TGCGCCAGCAGCTCAGACGGGAGTCAGCCCCAGCATTTT.

The rearrangement joins TRBV5-6 to TRBJ2-1, with D maybe TRBD2 (5 bases). The CDR3 sequence is 15 residues long. Trimming took off 0 bases at V and 2 bases at J, with 9 bases between the two ends. CDR1 and CDR2 (germline): SGHDT, YYEEEE. CDR3 coding DNA: TGTGCCAGCAGCTTGGCTCTAGCTGCCTACAATGAGCAGTTCTTC. This sequence encodes CASSLALAAYNEQFF.

This sequence joins TRBV13 and TRBJ2-7, with D perhaps matching TRBD2 (5 bases). The CDR3 has 14 amino acids. V was pared by 5 bases and J by 0 bases, with 11 bases between. CDR1 is PRHDT and CDR2 is FYEKMQ in the germline V gene (reference sequence). Here the CDR3 DNA reads TGTGCCAGCAGCCTCCGGGGTGGCTCCTACGAGCAGTACTTC. This codes for CASSLRGGSYEQYF.

The chain couples TRBV11-2 to TRBJ2-2, with 7 positions matching TRBD1. The CDR3 has 19 amino acids. The trim removed 4 bases at V and 1 base at J, leaving 15 bases unmatched. Germline V gene lookup returns CDR1 SGHAT and CDR2 FQNNGV. The CDR3 DNA is TGTGCCAGCAGCTCCCATTTAGATAGGGGGCGGGTGAACACCGGGGAGCTGTTTTTT. Encoded protein: CASSSHLDRGRVNTGELFF.

The sample holds one count of this clone. Sequence at one end of the junction differs from germline and may be a read error. This chain joins TRBV7-8 and TRBJ1-2, with D hard to call. Germline CDR1 is SGHVS and CDR2 is FQNEAQ. This CDR3 has 13 residues. CDR3 protein: CASRLDTNYGYTF. For the CDR3, the DNA is TGTGCCAGCAGATTAGACACGAACTATGGCTACACCTTC.

There are a few counts of this clone. This chain links TRBV11-2 with TRBJ1-2; 7 bases match TRBD1. CDR3 length: 14 amino acids. CDR1 is SGHAT and CDR2 is FQNNGV in the germline V gene. V dropped 0 bases and J dropped 4; count of bases not matched to a gene: 2. CDR3 sequence: CASSLETGSYGYTF. CDR3 coding DNA: TGTGCCAGCAGCTTAGAGACAGGGAGCTATGGCTACACCTTC.

The chain recombines TRBV2 with TRBJ2-7; D is undetermined. The CDR3 spans 12 residues. V lost 7 bases, J lost 1 base, and 8 bases lay in between. Germline values: CDR1 SNHLY, CDR2 FYNNEI. The CDR3 here is CASTSESYEQYF. The CDR3 DNA reads as TGTGCCAGCACTAGTGAGTCCTACGAGCAGTACTTC.

The chain recombines TRBV9 with TRBJ1-2, with TRBD1 as a possible D gene (5 bases). V shed 0 bases and J shed 4 bases, with 10 bases lying between them. This CDR3 has 14 residues. Germline V gene sequence: CDR1 SGDLS, CDR2 YYNGEE. The DNA for the CDR3 is TGTGCCAGCAGCGTAGACCAGGGTACCTATGGCTACACCTTC. It yields the protein CASSVDQGTYGYTF.